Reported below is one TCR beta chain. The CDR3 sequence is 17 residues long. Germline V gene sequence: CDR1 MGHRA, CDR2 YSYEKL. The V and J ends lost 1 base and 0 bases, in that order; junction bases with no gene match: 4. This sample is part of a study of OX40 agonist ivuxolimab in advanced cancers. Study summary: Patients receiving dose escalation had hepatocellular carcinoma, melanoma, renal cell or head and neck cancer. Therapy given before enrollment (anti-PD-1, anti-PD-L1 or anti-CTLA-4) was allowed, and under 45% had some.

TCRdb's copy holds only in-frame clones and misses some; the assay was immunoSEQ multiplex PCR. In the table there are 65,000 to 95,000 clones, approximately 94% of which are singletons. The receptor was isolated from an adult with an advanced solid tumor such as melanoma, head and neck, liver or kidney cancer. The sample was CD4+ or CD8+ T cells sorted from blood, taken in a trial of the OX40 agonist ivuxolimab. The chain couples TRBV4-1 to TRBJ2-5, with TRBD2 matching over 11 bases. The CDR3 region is CASSQVLAGDNQETQYF. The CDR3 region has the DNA TGCGCCAGCAGCCAAGTACTAGCGGGAGACAACCAAGAGACCCAGTACTTC.